This T cell receptor beta chain was sequenced during a study of blood T cells in healthy people across ages. Study-wide findings and caveats: Naive T cell percentage by flow cytometry tracked strongly with beta diversity.

Notes on this clonotype: Antigen specificity is unknown.

The second PCR ran about 6 to 12 cycles with a sample-barcoded 5' primer and J-beta primers. TCRdb re-derived calls from the 5' RACE reads in MiXCR, one entry per CDR3 protein. The table has roughly 2 million distinct CDR3 sequences, about 50% seen once. Healthy Russian Caucasian donors spanned ages about 6 to 100 years. Sequencing was performed on blood. This clonotype originated in a woman aged 40 to 50 in good health.

In DNA form, the CDR3 reads TGTGCCAGTAGTATAGATCGAGCCGGACCCTACGAGCAGTACTTC. Protein: CASSIDRAGPYEQYF. This chain connects TRBV19 to TRBJ2-7, with D unresolved. This CDR3 contains 15 residues. V was clipped by 0 bases and J by 2 bases, with 11 bases between them. Germline V gives CDR1 LNHDA, CDR2 SQIVND (reference sequence).